This T cell receptor (beta chain) was captured in a study of blood T cell repertoires in COVID-19 (dated by TCRdb to 2019 to 2021). Study-level background: Samples from collaborators originated in the United States, Italy and Spain and spanned both the acute and convalescent phases of COVID-19. The prospective study material was composed of cDNA or gDNA derived from T cells, B-cell-depleted T cells, or PBMCs. Samples were obtained from the ongoing ImmuneRACE study (first 160 participants) and from about 1,300 subjects provided by 6 global collaborators. Where HLA class I and class II types were available, the types were taken from metadata supplied by the sample provider, not from assay-based typing. A de-identified subject ID, COVID-19 status, age in years and sex were almost always included in the sample metadata. Subjects who had been exposed to COVID-19, were actively infected with it, or had recovered from it provided the deeply sampled blood TCRbeta repertoires that made up the dataset. The repertoires were made available in a free public database intended to serve as a resource for research on the immune response to SARS-CoV-2.

Note on this clone: No antigen is known for it. The input lacks base qualities; no much larger clone sits a single base away.

TCRbeta CDR3 regions were amplified from genomic DNA by means of the immunoSEQ Assay, a bias-controlled multiplex PCR. Regarding the original processing steps: Nucleated cell counts per sample were estimated from amplification of reference gene primers within the assay. To quantify the absolute abundance of each unique TCRbeta CDR3 rearrangement, sequence reads were collapsed and filtered. Productive Simpson clonality was computed per sample as the square root of Simpson's diversity index over productive rearrangements. Entries here come from immuneACCESS through TCRdb and include only in-frame sequences with V and J called. Some clones fail to appear in such tables; in the studies checked, an unresolved V gene covers under half of the shortfall, and the cause of the remainder is unknown. V and J calls and clone size are those listed in that table; D and trimming were worked out from the DNA. Here the sample has approximately 17,000 clones; around 89% occur a single time. The top ten hold about 5% of the sample.

There are 14 amino acids in the CDR3, from cysteine to phenylalanine inclusive. Kept here is only the CDR3 DNA, which spans 42 bases and is read in frame from base 1. The junction shows trimming of 3 bases on V and 2 bases on J, and the gene matches do not reach 2 bases of it. The germline V gene encodes CDR1 SGHDT and CDR2 YYEEEE. Enrolling through a virtual design, the prospective study's participants ranged in age from roughly 18 to 95 years and lived across 24 United States geographic areas. In the prospective study, participants were assigned to cohorts based on the clinical history participants reported in a screening survey and a study questionnaire. Recovered participants in ImmuneRACE Cohort 3 were defined as having two consecutive negative NP/OP PCR tests, clearance from a healthcare professional, or resolution of symptoms. In the prospective study, mobile phlebotomists collected whole blood, serum and a nasopharyngeal or oropharyngeal swab from each participant. Over a roughly 2-month period, participants in the prospective study had the option of providing additional blood draws and questionnaires. Blood samples from the prospective study were shipped frozen or at room temperature prior to DNA extraction.

Broader findings and caveats from the paper: The amount of clinical and demographic metadata varied by source and participant and was provided uncurated.

The V gene is TRBV5-6 and the J gene is TRBJ2-7, with 10 bases matching TRBD1. Sequencing was done on a sample of PBMCs or T cells enriched from blood (not recorded which). The source of this sequence is a woman in her twenties or thirties who had recovered from COVID-19. This receptor has the CDR3 CASSWTGGTYEQYF. The DNA sequence reads TGTGCCAGCAGCTGGACAGGGGGTACCTACGAGCAGTACTTC.